This TCR beta chain was sequenced during a study of monozygotic twins with inflammatory bowel disease. Study outcomes and limitations: Researchers were unable to tell different T cell subtypes apart.

A total RNA quantity of 3500 ng went into each TCR library. TCRdb reprocessed the 5' RACE reads and reports one entry per CDR3 protein, with no DNA. In all, the sample yields some 400,000 distinct CDR3 sequences. As for this clonotype: The antigen remains undetermined.

The CDR3 totals 15 residues. Germline V gene sequence: CDR1 MNHEY, CDR2 SVGAGI. The sequenced sample was blood. V and J are TRBV6-5 and TRBJ2-2; as DNA is missing, the TRBD2 call by TCRdb cannot be tested. This receptor was taken from a human donor with ulcerative colitis or Crohn's disease, or a healthy co-twin of an affected twin (not recorded which). The CDR3 loop reads CASSYSGGVSGELFF.